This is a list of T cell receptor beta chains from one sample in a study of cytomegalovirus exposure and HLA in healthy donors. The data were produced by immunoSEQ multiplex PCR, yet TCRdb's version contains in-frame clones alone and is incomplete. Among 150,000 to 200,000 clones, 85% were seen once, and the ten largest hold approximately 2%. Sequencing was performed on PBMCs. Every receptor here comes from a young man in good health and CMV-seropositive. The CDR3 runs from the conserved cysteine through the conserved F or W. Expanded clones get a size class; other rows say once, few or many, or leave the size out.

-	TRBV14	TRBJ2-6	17	CASSPGLRVYGANVLTF
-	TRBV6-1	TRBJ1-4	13	CASIRRGGEKLFF
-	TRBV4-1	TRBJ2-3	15	CASSQGTVNQDTQYF
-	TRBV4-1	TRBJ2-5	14	CASSHPGLQETQYF
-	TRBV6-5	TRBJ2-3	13	CASIQSSTDTQYF
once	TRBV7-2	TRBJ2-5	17	CASSLKQGFGLQETQYF
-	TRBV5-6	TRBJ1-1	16	CASSLAGARANTEAFF
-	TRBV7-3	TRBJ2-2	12	CASSFNGGELFF
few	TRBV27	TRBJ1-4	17	CASSRSGGLGTNEKLFF
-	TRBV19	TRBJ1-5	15	CASSSGTGGNQPQHF
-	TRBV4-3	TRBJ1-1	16	CASSTAGTDMNTEAFF
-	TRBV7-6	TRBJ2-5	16	CASSLMGQGARETQYF
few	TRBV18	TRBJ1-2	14	CASSLGQLNYGYTF
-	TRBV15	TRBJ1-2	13	CATSRERGMGYTF
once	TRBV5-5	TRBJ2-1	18	CASSLGVAGVWSYNEQFF
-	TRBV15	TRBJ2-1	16	CATSFLRDTIFNEQFF
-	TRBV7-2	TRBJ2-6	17	CASSPTGQGAGANVLTF
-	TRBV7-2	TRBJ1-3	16	CASSLGPNQSGNTIYF
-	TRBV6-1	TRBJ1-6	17	CASSEARLYSYNSPLHF
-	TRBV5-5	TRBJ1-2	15	CASSLVAGINYGYTF
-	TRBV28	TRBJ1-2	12	CASSFNSYGYTF
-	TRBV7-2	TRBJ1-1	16	CASSLAGGQTATEAFF
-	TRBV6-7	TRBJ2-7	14	CASTFRGTSYEQYF
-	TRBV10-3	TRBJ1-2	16	CAISESTGGTVYGYTF
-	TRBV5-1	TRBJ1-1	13	CASSLVQDTEAFF
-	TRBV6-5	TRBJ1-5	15	CASSYSQLSNQPQHF
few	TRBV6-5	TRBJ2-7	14	CASRGQGLPHEQYF
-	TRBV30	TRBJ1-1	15	CAFIRGGKEVTEAFF
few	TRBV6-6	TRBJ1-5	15	CASSYFGDSNQPQHF
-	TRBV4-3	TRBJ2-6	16	CASSQSLASGANVLTF
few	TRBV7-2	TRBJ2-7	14	CASSTGQGALEQYF
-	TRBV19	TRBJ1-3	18	CASSFWTRTSSSGNTIYF
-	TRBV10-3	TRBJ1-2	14	CAISDGQGGYGYTF
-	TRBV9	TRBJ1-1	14	CASSAGQKNTEAFF
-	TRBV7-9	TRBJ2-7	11	CASSSAYEQYF
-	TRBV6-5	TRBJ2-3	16	CASSYSSGGGADTQYF
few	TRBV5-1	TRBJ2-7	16	CASSLGGQGGSYEQYF
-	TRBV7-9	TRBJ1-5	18	CASSLAQGRGMGNQPQHF